This T cell receptor beta chain is from a study of blood T cell repertoires in COVID-19. On the study more broadly: Sources were T cells, B-cell-depleted T cells, or PBMCs; the material itself was cDNA or gDNA.

This CDR3 is 18 amino acids long. The V and J ends lost 6 bases and 1 base respectively, with 19 bases between them. Germline-derived CDR1 and CDR2 are MNHEY and SMNVEV (reference sequence). Libraries were prepared by immunoSEQ multiplex PCR; TCRdb keeps only in-frame clonotypes and omits some of them. The sample carries a few hundred thousand clones, more than 85% recorded once. The J gene is TRBJ2-6, the V gene TRBV27, with D possibly matching TRBD1 (5 bases). The sequencing sample was made of peripheral blood. This clonotype originated in a person aged 18-30 years with COVID-19, enrolled during active disease. The CDR3 is CASSRTGAFNSGANVLTF. The CDR3 DNA reads as TGTGCCAGCAGCCGTACAGGAGCCTTCAATTCTGGGGCCAACGTCCTGACTTTC.